This is a list of T cell receptor beta chains from one sample in a study of T cells in localized non-small cell lung cancer. The data were produced by immunoSEQ multiplex PCR, yet TCRdb's version contains in-frame clones alone and is incomplete. The sample has 30,000 to 40,000 clones, 75% to 90% seen once. Sequencing used peripheral blood, obtained before any cancer treatment. The receptors were sampled from a man aged 40 to 70 with stage I lung adenocarcinoma. CDR3s include the opening cysteine and the closing phenylalanine or tryptophan. A D gene is named only where the DNA matches it firmly. Not every row has a clone size; where given, it reads once, few, many or a size class.

v_call,d_call,clone_size,j_call,cdr3_aa,cdr3_nt
TRBV13,-,-,TRBJ2-7,CASSSQRSYEQYF,TGTGCCAGCAGCTCCCAGAGGTCCTACGAGCAGTACTTC
TRBV4-1,-,-,TRBJ2-7,CASSRDGFYEQYF,TGCGCCAGCAGCCGGGACGGTTTCTACGAGCAGTACTTC
TRBV4-1,-,-,TRBJ2-1,CASSQARGENSNEQFF,TGCGCCAGCAGCCAAGCAAGAGGGGAGAATTCCAATGAGCAGTTCTTC
TRBV11-3,-,-,TRBJ1-5,CASSLGTRYNQPQHF,TGTGCCAGCAGCTTAGGGACCCGGTACAATCAGCCCCAGCATTTT
TRBV7-9,-,-,TRBJ2-1,CASGNMDDFRVTFFNEQFF,TGTGCCAGCGGTAACATGGATGACTTTAGGGTGACGTTCTTCAATGAGCAGTTCTTC
TRBV18,-,few,TRBJ1-5,CASSPTGFSNQPQHF,TGTGCCAGCTCACCGACGGGTTTTAGCAATCAGCCCCAGCATTTT
TRBV7-2,TRBD1,-,TRBJ2-7,CASSGRDSYEQYF,TGTGCCAGCAGCGGCCGGGACAGCTACGAGCAGTACTTC
TRBV12-5,-,-,TRBJ1-1,CASGLASLRGTEAFF,TGTGCTAGTGGCCTAGCGTCTCTACGGGGCACTGAAGCTTTCTTT
TRBV6-5,-,-,TRBJ1-1,CASRSGANLNTEAFF,TGTGCAAGCAGGTCAGGGGCGAATTTGAACACTGAAGCTTTCTTT
TRBV30,TRBD1,-,TRBJ1-5,CAWNLEGAQPQHF,TGTGCCTGGAATCTCGAGGGGGCTCAGCCCCAGCATTTT
TRBV9,-,-,TRBJ1-1,CASSVDAGNTEAFF,TGTGCCAGCAGCGTAGACGCGGGGAACACTGAAGCTTTCTTT
TRBV30,TRBD1,-,TRBJ1-4,CAWNVNRGDEKLFF,TGTGCCTGGAATGTCAACAGGGGGGATGAAAAACTGTTTTTT
TRBV5-6,TRBD1,-,TRBJ2-7,CASSLLLGQGIDEQYF,TGTGCCAGCAGCTTATTACTGGGACAGGGGATCGACGAGCAGTACTTC
TRBV30,TRBD1,-,TRBJ1-2,CAWIGGRGDGYTF,TGTGCCTGGATAGGGGGCAGGGGAGATGGCTACACCTTC
TRBV6-5,-,-,TRBJ1-3,CASSYSGPPNGNTIYF,TGTGCCAGCAGTTACTCGGGCCCCCCAAATGGAAACACCATATATTTT
TRBV5-5,TRBD1,-,TRBJ2-3,CASSFTGGRVAGTQYF,TGTGCCAGCAGCTTTACAGGGGGCCGAGTAGCGGGTACGCAGTATTTT
TRBV7-2,TRBD2,-,TRBJ2-5,CASSFSGLAGGSQETQYF,TGTGCCAGCAGCTTTTCGGGACTAGCGGGGGGGTCCCAAGAGACCCAGTACTTC
TRBV12-5,-,-,TRBJ1-5,CASGLEVRGAGNQPQHF,TGTGCTAGTGGTTTGGAGGTTAGGGGCGCGGGCAATCAGCCCCAGCATTTT
TRBV6-5,-,-,TRBJ1-5,CASSYRQSNQPQHF,TGTGCCAGCAGTTACCGACAGAGTAATCAGCCCCAGCATTTT
TRBV27,-,-,TRBJ1-2,CASSLEPMSFYGYTF,TGTGCCAGCAGTTTAGAGCCAATGAGTTTCTATGGCTACACCTTC
TRBV5-1,TRBD1,-,TRBJ2-7,CASSLDREAFYEQYF,TGCGCCAGCAGTTTGGACAGGGAAGCGTTCTACGAGCAGTACTTC
TRBV14,-,-,TRBJ1-1,CASSQRRGENTEAFF,TGTGCCAGCAGCCAGAGGCGGGGGGAGAACACTGAAGCTTTCTTT
TRBV19,-,once,TRBJ1-4,CASSIGPQADEKLFF,TGTGCCAGTAGTATAGGTCCACAGGCGGATGAAAAACTGTTTTTT
TRBV7-2,-,once,TRBJ1-5,CASSLALAVNQPQHF,TGTGCCAGCAGCTTAGCGCTGGCAGTTAATCAGCCCCAGCATTTT
TRBV2,TRBD1,-,TRBJ2-2,CASSVGGGYDTGELFF,TGTGCCAGCAGTGTAGGGGGCGGATATGACACCGGGGAGCTGTTTTTT
TRBV19,-,-,TRBJ1-1,CASSEGRWAEAFF,TGTGCCAGTAGTGAAGGTAGATGGGCTGAAGCTTTCTTT
TRBV19,-,-,TRBJ1-1,CASSMATGNTEAFF,TGTGCCAGTAGTATGGCTACAGGGAACACTGAAGCTTTCTTT
TRBV11-2,TRBD2,-,TRBJ2-1,CASSLEFSGGRNYNEQFF,TGTGCCAGCAGCTTAGAGTTTAGCGGGGGCCGGAACTACAATGAGCAGTTCTTC
TRBV6-6,TRBD1,-,TRBJ1-2,CASSPSQGRGYTF,TGTGCCAGCAGCCCTTCACAGGGGCGAGGCTACACCTTC
TRBV7-8,-,-,TRBJ2-4,CASSTQGAKNIQYF,TGTGCCAGCAGCACTCAGGGAGCCAAAAACATTCAGTACTTC
TRBV11-2,-,-,TRBJ1-2,CASSLQGQYGYTF,TGTGCCAGCAGCTTGCAGGGGCAGTATGGCTACACCTTC
TRBV28,-,-,TRBJ2-7,CASSRIYEQYF,TGTGCCAGCAGCCGGATATACGAGCAGTACTTC
TRBV5-1,-,-,TRBJ1-4,CASSLGQPNEKLFF,TGCGCCAGCAGCTTGGGACAGCCGAATGAAAAACTGTTTTTT
TRBV5-1,-,-,TRBJ2-6,CASHEGGLVAGANVLTF,TGCGCCAGCCACGAGGGGGGCCTGGTGGCTGGGGCCAACGTCCTGACTTTC
TRBV30,-,-,TRBJ2-5,CAWSKAGIRETQYF,TGTGCCTGGAGTAAGGCGGGGATAAGAGAGACCCAGTACTTC
TRBV27,-,-,TRBJ2-1,CASSLAPRNNEQFF,TGTGCCAGCAGCCTGGCTCCCCGGAACAATGAGCAGTTCTTC
TRBV10-3,-,-,TRBJ1-1,CAISGASLKENTEAFF,TGTGCCATCAGTGGAGCCTCACTTAAGGAGAATACTGAAGCTTTCTTT
TRBV5-6,-,few,TRBJ1-2,CASSLDTDYGYTF,TGTGCCAGCAGCTTGGACACCGACTATGGCTACACCTTC
TRBV18,-,-,TRBJ1-1,CASSPDPKGNTEAFF,TGTGCCAGCTCACCCGACCCCAAGGGGAACACTGAAGCCTTCTTT
TRBV5-1,-,-,TRBJ1-4,CASSLGVVAEEKLFF,TGCGCCAGCAGCTTGGGAGTGGTCGCTGAAGAAAAACTGTTTTTT
TRBV29-1,TRBD1,-,TRBJ1-3,CSVVNAGTGGLNTIYF,TGCAGCGTGGTTAACGCCGGGACAGGGGGTTTGAACACCATATATTTT
TRBV5-6,TRBD1,-,TRBJ1-1,CASSLRTGAYQLLAFF,TGTGCCAGCAGCTTGAGGACAGGGGCGTATCAACTGTTGGCTTTCTTT
TRBV7-8,TRBD1,-,TRBJ1-2,CASSPRQGVYGYTF,TGTGCCAGCAGCCCTAGACAGGGTGTCTATGGCTACACCTTC
TRBV19,-,-,TRBJ2-7,CASSMGSWGHEQYF,TGTGCCAGTAGTATGGGGTCGTGGGGGCACGAGCAGTACTTC
TRBV2,TRBD2,once,TRBJ2-2,CASMAGANTGELFF,TGTGCCAGCATGGCGGGGGCGAACACCGGGGAGCTGTTTTTT
TRBV6-5,-,-,TRBJ2-7,CASSYSGGIYEQYF,TGTGCCAGCAGTTACTCGGGGGGAATCTACGAGCAGTACTTC
TRBV6-6,TRBD1,once,TRBJ2-5,CASSLPETGGGETQYF,TGTGCCAGCAGTCTACCCGAGACAGGGGGTGGGGAGACCCAGTACTTC
TRBV2,-,-,TRBJ2-3,CASSEVGGPDTQYF,TGTGCCAGCAGTGAAGTCGGGGGGCCAGATACGCAGTATTTT
TRBV5-5,-,once,TRBJ1-3,CASSLAVAGNTIYF,TGTGCCAGCAGCTTAGCAGTCGCTGGAAACACCATATATTTT
TRBV6-1,TRBD1,-,TRBJ1-1,CASSEARGQIDFF,TGTGCCAGCAGTGAAGCGAGGGGACAGATTGATTTCTTT
TRBV11-3,-,-,TRBJ2-1,CASSLDPADSYNEQFF,TGTGCCAGCAGCTTAGATCCAGCGGACTCCTACAATGAGCAGTTCTTC
TRBV6-5,-,few,TRBJ1-2,CASSHKPISGYTF,TGTGCCAGCAGTCACAAGCCGATTAGTGGCTACACCTTC
TRBV5-1,-,-,TRBJ1-3,CASSSRAARSSGNTIYF,TGCGCCAGCAGTTCACGGGCGGCACGGAGCTCTGGAAACACCATATATTTT
TRBV18,-,few,TRBJ2-2,CASSRRNPSTSNTGELFF,TGTGCCAGCTCACGTAGGAATCCCTCAACTTCGAACACCGGGGAGCTGTTTTTT
TRBV7-2,-,-,TRBJ1-1,CASSLYRITEAFF,TGTGCCAGCAGCTTATACAGGATCACTGAAGCTTTCTTT
TRBV7-2,TRBD1,-,TRBJ1-2,CASSLSDRVVGYTF,TGTGCCAGCAGCTTGAGTGACAGGGTGGTCGGCTACACCTTC
TRBV29-1,TRBD1,-,TRBJ2-1,CSVGTGGFDNEQFF,TGCAGCGTGGGGACAGGGGGTTTTGACAATGAGCAGTTCTTC
TRBV15,TRBD2,-,TRBJ2-1,CATSRGGSGAYNEQFF,TGTGCCACCAGCAGGGGGGGTAGCGGGGCCTACAATGAGCAGTTCTTC
TRBV5-1,-,-,TRBJ1-2,CASSRGSGDYGYTF,TGCGCCAGCAGCCGCGGTAGCGGTGACTATGGCTACACCTTC